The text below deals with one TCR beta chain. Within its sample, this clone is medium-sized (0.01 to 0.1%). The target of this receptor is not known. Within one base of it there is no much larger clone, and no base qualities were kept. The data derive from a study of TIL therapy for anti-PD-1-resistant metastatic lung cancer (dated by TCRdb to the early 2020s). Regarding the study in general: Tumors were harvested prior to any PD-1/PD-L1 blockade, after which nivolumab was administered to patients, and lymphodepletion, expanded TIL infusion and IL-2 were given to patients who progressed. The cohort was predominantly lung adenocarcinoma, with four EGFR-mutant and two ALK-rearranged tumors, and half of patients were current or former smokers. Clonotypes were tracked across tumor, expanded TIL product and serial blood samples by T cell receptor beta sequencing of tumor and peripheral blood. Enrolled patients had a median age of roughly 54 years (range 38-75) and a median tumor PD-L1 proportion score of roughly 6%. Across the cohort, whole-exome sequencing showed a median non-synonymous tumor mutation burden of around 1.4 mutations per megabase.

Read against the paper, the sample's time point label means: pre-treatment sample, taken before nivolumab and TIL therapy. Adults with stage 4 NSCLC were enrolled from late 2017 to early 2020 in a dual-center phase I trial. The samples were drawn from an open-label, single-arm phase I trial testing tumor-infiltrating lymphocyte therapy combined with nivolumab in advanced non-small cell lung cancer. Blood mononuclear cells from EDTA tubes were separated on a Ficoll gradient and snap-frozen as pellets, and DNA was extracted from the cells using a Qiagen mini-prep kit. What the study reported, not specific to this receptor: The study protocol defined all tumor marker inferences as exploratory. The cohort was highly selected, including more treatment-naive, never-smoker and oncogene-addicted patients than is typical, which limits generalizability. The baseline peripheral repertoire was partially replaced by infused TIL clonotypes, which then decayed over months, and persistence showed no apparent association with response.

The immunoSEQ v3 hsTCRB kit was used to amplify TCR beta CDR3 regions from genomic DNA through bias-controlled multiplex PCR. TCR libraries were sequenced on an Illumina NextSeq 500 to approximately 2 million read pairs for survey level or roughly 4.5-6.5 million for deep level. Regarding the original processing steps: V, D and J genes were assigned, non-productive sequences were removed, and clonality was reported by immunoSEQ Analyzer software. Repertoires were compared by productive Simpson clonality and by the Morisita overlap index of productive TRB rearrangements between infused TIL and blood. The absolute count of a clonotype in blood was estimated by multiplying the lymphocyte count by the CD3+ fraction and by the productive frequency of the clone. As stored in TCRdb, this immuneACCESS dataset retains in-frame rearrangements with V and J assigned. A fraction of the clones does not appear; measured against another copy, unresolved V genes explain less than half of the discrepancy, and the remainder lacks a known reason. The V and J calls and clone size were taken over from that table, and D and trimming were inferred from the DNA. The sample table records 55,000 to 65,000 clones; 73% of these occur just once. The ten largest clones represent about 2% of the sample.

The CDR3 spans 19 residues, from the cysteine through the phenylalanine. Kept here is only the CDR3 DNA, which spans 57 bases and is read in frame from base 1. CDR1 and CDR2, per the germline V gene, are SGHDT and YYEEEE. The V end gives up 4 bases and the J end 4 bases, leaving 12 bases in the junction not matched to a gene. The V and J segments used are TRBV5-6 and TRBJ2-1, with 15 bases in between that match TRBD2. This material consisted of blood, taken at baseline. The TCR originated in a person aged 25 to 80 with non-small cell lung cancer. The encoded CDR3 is CASSLRWTSGGVRYNEQFF. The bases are TGTGCCAGCAGCCTACGGTGGACTAGCGGGGGGGTACGTTACAATGAGCAGTTCTTC.